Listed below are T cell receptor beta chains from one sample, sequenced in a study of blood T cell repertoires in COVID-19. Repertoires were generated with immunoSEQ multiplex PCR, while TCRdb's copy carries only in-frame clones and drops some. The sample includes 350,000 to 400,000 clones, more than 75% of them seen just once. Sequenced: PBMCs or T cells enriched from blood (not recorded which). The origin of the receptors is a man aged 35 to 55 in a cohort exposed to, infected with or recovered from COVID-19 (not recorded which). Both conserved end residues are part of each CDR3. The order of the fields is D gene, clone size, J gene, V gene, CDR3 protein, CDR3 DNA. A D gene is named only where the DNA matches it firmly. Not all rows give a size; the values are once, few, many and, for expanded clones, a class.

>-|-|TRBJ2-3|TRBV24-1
CATSDFDRTDTQYF
TGTGCCACCAGTGATTTTGACAGAACAGATACGCAGTATTTT
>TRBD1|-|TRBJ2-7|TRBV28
CASSRTGGRYEQYF
TGTGCCAGCAGTAGGACAGGGGGCAGGTACGAGCAGTACTTC
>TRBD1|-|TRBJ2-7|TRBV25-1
CASSAPGTGGHEQYF
TGTGCCAGCAGTGCCCCCGGGACAGGGGGTCACGAGCAGTACTTC
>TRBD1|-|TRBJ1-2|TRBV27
CASSFRGGTGTGTISYGYTF
TGTGCCAGCAGTTTTAGGGGGGGGACCGGGACAGGGACTATTTCTTACGGCTACACCTTC
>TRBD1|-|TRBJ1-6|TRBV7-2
CASTRGQGGSPLHF
TGTGCCAGCACCCGGGGACAGGGGGGGTCACCCCTCCACTTT
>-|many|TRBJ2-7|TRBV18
CASSPGYHGRGFYEQYF
TGTGCCAGCTCACCGGGATACCATGGCAGGGGCTTCTACGAGCAGTACTTC
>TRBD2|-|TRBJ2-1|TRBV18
CASSPIAGVNYNEQFF
TGTGCCAGCTCACCAATAGCGGGAGTAAACTACAATGAGCAGTTCTTC
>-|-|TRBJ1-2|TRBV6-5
CASSLREGAYGYTF
TGTGCCAGCAGTCTAAGAGAGGGTGCCTATGGCTACACCTTC
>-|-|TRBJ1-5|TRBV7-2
CASSLESQSHNQPQHF
TGTGCCAGCAGCTTAGAATCACAGTCTCATAATCAGCCCCAGCATTTT
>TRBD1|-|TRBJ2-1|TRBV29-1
CSVHRDSYNEQFF
TGCAGCGTCCACCGGGACAGCTACAATGAGCAGTTCTTC
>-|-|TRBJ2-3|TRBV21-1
CASSKALLRTGTDTQYF
TGTGCCAGCAGCAAAGCGCTCTTAAGGACGGGGACAGATACGCAGTATTTT
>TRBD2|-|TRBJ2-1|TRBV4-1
CASSQDLGTSVNNEQFF
TGCGCCAGCAGCCAAGATCTCGGGACTAGCGTCAACAATGAGCAGTTCTTC
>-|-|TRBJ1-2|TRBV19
CASSIDKGTHGYTF
TGTGCCAGTAGTATAGACAAAGGGACTCATGGCTACACCTTC
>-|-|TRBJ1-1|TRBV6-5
CASSYFSDTEAFF
TGTGCCAGCAGTTACTTCTCTGACACTGAAGCTTTCTTT
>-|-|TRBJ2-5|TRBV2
CASSGGLLTEETQYF
TGTGCCAGCAGTGGTGGGCTACTCACCGAAGAGACCCAGTACTTC
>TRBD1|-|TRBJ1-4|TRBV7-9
CASSLVEGAREKLFF
TGTGCCAGCAGCTTAGTGGAGGGGGCCCGGGAAAAACTGTTTTTT
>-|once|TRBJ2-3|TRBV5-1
CASGIGDTQYF
TGCGCCAGCGGAATCGGGGATACGCAGTATTTT
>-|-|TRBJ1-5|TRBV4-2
CASSHGSDSNQPQHF
TGTGCCAGCAGCCACGGGTCGGATAGCAATCAGCCCCAGCATTTT